This TCR beta chain emerged from a study of PD-L1 blockade in urothelial cancer. As for the study in general: Patients initiated atezolizumab at some point between 2013 and 2015 at 1,200 mg intravenously every 3 weeks. Analysis of the blood was performed 3 weeks (second dose) and 6 weeks after treatment start. Among blood samples, the median T cell count was some 150,000.

This CDR3 has 16 residues. Looked up from germline, CDR1 is SGHTA and CDR2 is FQGNSA. Between the trimmed V and J ends, which lost 2 bases and 0 bases, there was a span of 13 bases. The time point is: pretreatment peripheral blood. Repertoires were generated with immunoSEQ multiplex PCR, while TCRdb's copy carries only in-frame clones and drops some. This sample carries tens of thousands of clones, about 90% of them seen once, and the ten largest clones take around 1.5%. This sequence originates from a man aged 60-69 years with urothelial cancer. The chain carries TRBV7-2 and TRBJ1-1; D is undetermined. The source was PBMCs, collected around atezolizumab (anti-PD-L1) treatment. CDR3 sequence (DNA): TGTGCCAGCAGCTTATCCGCTATAGCTATGAACACTGAAGCTTTCTTT. The encoded protein is CASSLSAIAMNTEAFF.